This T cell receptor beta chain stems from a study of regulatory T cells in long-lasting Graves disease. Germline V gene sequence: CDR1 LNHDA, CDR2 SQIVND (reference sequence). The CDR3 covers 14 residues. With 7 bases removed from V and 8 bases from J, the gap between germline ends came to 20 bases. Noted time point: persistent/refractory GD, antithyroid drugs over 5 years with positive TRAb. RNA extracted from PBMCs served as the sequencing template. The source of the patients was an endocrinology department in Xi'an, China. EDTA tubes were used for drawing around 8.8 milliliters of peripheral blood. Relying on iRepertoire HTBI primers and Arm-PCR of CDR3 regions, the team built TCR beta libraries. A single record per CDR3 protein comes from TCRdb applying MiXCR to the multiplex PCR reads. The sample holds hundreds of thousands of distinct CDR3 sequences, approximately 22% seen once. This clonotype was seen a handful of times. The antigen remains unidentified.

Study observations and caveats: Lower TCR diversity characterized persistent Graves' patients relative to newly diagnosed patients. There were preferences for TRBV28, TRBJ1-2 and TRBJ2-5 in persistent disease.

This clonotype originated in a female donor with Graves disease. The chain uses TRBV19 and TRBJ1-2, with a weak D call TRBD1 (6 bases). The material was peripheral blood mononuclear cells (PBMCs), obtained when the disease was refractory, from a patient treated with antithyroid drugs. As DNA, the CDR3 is TGTGCCAGTATCCCGTTCACAGGGTTCGACGGCTACACCTTC. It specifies CASIPFTGFDGYTF.